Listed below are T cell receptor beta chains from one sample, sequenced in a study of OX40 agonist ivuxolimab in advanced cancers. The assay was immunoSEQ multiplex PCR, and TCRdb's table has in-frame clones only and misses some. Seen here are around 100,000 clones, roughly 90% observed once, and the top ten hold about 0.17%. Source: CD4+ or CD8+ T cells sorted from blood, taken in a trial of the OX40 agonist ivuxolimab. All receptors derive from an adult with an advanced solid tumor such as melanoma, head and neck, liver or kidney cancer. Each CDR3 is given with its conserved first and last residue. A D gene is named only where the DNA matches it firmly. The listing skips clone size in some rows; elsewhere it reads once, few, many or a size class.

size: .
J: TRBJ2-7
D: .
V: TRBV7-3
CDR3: CASSLLSGGMSEQYF
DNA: TGTGCCAGCAGCTTACTCTCCGGGGGTATGAGCGAGCAGTACTTC

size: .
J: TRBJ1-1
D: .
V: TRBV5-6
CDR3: CASSLWGHTEAFF
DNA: TGTGCCAGCAGCTTGTGGGGGCACACTGAAGCTTTCTTT

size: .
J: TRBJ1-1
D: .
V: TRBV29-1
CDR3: CSVGHLAGRSTEAFF
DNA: TGCAGCGTTGGCCATTTGGCAGGAAGGAGTACTGAAGCTTTCTTT

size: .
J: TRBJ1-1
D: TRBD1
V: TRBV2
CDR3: CASSGQGTEAFF
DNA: TGTGCCAGCTCGGGACAGGGGACTGAAGCTTTCTTT

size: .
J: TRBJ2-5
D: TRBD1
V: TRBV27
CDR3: CASSRLDRGLTYF
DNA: TGTGCCAGCAGTCGCCTGGACAGGGGGCTTACGTACTTC

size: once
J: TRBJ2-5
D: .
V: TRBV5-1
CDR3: CASSSGLPTETQYF
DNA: TGCGCCAGCAGCTCGGGACTGCCTACAGAGACCCAGTACTTC

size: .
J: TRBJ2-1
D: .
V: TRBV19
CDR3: CASSITRRQFF
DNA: TGTGCCAGTAGTATAACTAGGAGGCAGTTCTTC

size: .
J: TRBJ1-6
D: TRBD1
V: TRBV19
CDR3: CASSGTGHNSPLHF
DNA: TGTGCCAGTAGTGGGACAGGTCATAATTCACCCCTCCACTTT

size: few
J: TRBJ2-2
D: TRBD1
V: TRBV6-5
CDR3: CASGAGGAPGELFF
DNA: TGTGCCAGCGGGGCAGGGGGCGCCCCCGGGGAGCTGTTTTTT

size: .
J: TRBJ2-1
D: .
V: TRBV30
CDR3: CAWSVGGDEQFF
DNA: TGTGCCTGGAGTGTAGGAGGGGATGAGCAGTTCTTC

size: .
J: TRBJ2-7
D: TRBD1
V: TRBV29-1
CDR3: CSVQSPHLQGAEQYF
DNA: TGCAGCGTTCAGTCGCCACACCTACAGGGGGCAGAGCAGTACTTC

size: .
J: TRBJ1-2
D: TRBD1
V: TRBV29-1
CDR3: CSGGQVGGYTF
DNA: TGCAGCGGTGGACAGGTTGGTGGCTACACCTTC

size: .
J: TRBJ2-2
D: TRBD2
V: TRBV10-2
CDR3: CASSGGWGTGELFF
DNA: TGCGCCAGCAGCGGGGGGTGGGGCACCGGGGAGCTGTTTTTT

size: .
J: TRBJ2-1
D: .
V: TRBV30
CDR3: CAWSVLSGFQPDEQFF
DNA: TGTGCCTGGAGTGTACTTTCCGGCTTCCAGCCGGATGAGCAGTTCTTC

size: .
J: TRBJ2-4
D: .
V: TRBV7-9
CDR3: CASSSLGGQGSAKNIQYF
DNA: TGTGCCAGCAGCAGCTTGGGGGGCCAGGGTTCAGCCAAAAACATTCAGTACTTC

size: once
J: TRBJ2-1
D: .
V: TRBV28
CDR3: CASSPLLAGLEQFF
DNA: TGTGCCAGCAGTCCGCTCCTAGCTGGTCTGGAGCAGTTCTTC

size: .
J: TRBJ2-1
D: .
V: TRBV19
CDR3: CASSALGGAYNEQFF
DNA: TGTGCCAGTAGTGCTTTGGGGGGAGCCTACAATGAGCAGTTCTTC

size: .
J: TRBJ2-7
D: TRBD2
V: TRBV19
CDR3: CASSISGGPYEQYF
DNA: TGTGCCAGTAGTATTTCGGGAGGGCCCTACGAGCAGTACTTC

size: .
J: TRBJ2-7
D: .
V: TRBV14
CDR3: CASSQDHGVNYEQYF
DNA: TGTGCCAGCAGCCAAGATCACGGGGTAAACTACGAGCAGTACTTC

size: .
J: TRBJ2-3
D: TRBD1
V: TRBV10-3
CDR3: CAVRTGSTDTQYF
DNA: TGTGCCGTGAGGACAGGGAGCACAGATACGCAGTATTTT

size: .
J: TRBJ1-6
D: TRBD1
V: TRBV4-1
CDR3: CASSSIDRDNSPLHF
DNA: TGCGCCAGCAGCTCTATCGACAGGGATAATTCACCCCTCCACTTT

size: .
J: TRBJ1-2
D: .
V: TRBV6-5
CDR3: CASSYSSGRGDGYTF
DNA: .